Below, 6 T cell receptor beta chains from the same sample are listed, as sequenced in a study of Graves' ophthalmopathy and Graves' hyperthyroidism. Amplification targeted the TCR beta CDR3 regions, with RNA transcripts as the source material. An initial RT-PCR round employing HTBI primers preceded a second-round multiplex PCR. A single record per CDR3 protein comes from TCRdb applying MiXCR to the multiplex PCR reads. The repertoire consists of about 1.2 million distinct CDR3 sequences, with around a third occurring once and the leading ten covering roughly 10%. The sample taken for sequencing was peripheral blood or thyroid tissue (not recorded which). The receptors stem from an adult man with Graves' hyperthyroidism.

Ten or more counts support this clonotype. The rearrangement uses TRBV20-1 and TRBJ1-5, with TRBD1 matching over 7 bases. CDR1 is DFQATT, CDR2 SNEGSKA, per germline (reference sequence). J gave up 0 bases and V 5 bases, and 16 bases lay outside the gene matches. This CDR3 has 18 amino acids. The CDR3 DNA sequence: TGCAGTGCTGCGTCGTCCGGGACAGAAACTTATAGCAATCAGCCCCAGCATTTT. It specifies CSAASSGTETYSNQPQHF.

This clonotype showed up just a few times. One junction end disagrees with the germline gene, perhaps due to a read error. The chain joins TRBV2 to TRBJ2-7; perhaps TRBD2 as D (6 bases). Per the germline V gene, CDR1 is SNHLY and CDR2 is FYNNEI. There are 14 residues in the CDR3. The CDR3 loop reads CASRERGYTGELYF. The CDR3 bases are TGTGCCAGCAGAGAACGGGGGTACACCGGGGAGCTGTACTTC.

The chain recombines TRBV7-6 with TRBJ2-7; D not resolved. Trimming shortened V by 7 bases and J by 7 bases, and 20 bases separated the two germline ends. Germline values: CDR1 SGHVS, CDR2 FNYEAQ. The CDR3 is made up of 14 amino acids. DNA of the CDR3: TGTGCCAGCACGGGCGTCGGCATGAGCAATGAGCAGTACTTC. Encoded protein: CASTGVGMSNEQYF.

The chain links TRBV5-4 to TRBJ2-5; D might be TRBD1 (6 bases). V was trimmed by 4 bases and J by 0 bases, leaving 13 bases between them. CDR1 SGHNT and CDR2 YYREEE come from the germline V gene (reference sequence). CDR3 size: 15 residues. The DNA of the CDR3 is TGTGCCAGCAGCGTCCGGGACACCGACCAAGAGACCCAGTACTTC. It encodes CASSVRDTDQETQYF.

Only a few counts were recorded for this clonotype. This chain connects TRBV19 to TRBJ1-5; no firm D call. The CDR3 is made up of 14 amino acids. The V gene lost 7 bases and the J gene lost 6 bases, with 16 bases spanning the gap. Germline lookup yields CDR1 LNHDA and CDR2 SQIVND (reference sequence). The CDR3 protein is CASNQRRESQPQHF. CDR3 nucleotides: TGTGCCAGTAATCAGAGGAGGGAAAGTCAGCCCCAGCATTTT.

The CDR3 bases are TGCAGCTTGGGACAGTCCACCGGGGAGCTGTTTTTT. It specifies CSLGQSTGELFF. The chain uses TRBV29-1 and TRBJ2-2; TRBD1 matches 7 bases. There are 12 residues in the CDR3. Germline CDR1 and CDR2: SQVTM and ANQGSEA. V dropped 8 bases and J dropped 4; count of bases not matched to a gene: 4.